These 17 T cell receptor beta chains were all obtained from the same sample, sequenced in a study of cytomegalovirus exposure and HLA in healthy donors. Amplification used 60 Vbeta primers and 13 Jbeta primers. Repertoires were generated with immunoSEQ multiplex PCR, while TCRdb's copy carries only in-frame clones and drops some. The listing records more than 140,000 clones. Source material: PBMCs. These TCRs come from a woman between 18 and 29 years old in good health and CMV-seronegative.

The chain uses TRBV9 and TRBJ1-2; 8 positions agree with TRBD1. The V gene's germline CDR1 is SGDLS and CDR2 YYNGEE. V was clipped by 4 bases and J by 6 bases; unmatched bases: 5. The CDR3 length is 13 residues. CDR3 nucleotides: TGTGCCAGCAGCCAAGGACAGGGAAATGGCTACACCTTC. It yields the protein CASSQGQGNGYTF.

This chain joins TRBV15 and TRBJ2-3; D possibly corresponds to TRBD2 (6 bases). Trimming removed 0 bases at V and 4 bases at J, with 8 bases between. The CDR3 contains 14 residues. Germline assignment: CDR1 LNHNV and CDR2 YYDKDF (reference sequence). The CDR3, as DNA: TGTGCCACCAGCAGAGAGGAGGGCGCAGATACGCAGTATTTT. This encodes CATSREEGADTQYF.

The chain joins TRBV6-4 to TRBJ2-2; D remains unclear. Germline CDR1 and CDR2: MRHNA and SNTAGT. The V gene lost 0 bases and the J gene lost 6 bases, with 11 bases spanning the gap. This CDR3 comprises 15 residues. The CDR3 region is CASSDSTGNAGELFF. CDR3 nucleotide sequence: TGTGCCAGCAGTGACTCGACGGGTAATGCCGGGGAGCTGTTTTTT.

CDR3 residues: CASSLYGTGKGEAFF. The CDR3 DNA is TGTGCCAGCAGCTTGTACGGGACAGGGAAGGGTGAAGCTTTCTTT. The chain has TRBV5-4 and TRBJ1-1; 9 nucleotides agree with TRBD1. This CDR3 is 15 amino acids long. J gave up 7 bases and V 1 base, and 8 bases lay outside the gene matches. Germline values: CDR1 SGHNT, CDR2 YYREEE (reference sequence).

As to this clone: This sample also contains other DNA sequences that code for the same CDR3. The CDR3 loop is CASSFAGEETQYF. Written as DNA, the CDR3 is TGTGCCAGCAGCTTCGCCGGTGAAGAGACCCAGTACTTC. V and J are TRBV7-2 and TRBJ2-5, with D unclear. The CDR3 runs to 13 residues. CDR1 SGHTA and CDR2 FQGNSA come from the germline V gene. V was clipped by 3 bases and J by 3 bases, with 8 bases between them.

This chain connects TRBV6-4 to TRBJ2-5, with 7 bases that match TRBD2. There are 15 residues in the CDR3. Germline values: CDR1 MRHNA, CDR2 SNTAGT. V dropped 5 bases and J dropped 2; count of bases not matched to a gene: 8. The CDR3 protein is CASSRTRESQETQYF. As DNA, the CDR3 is TGTGCCAGCAGTAGGACTAGGGAGAGTCAAGAGACCCAGTACTTC.

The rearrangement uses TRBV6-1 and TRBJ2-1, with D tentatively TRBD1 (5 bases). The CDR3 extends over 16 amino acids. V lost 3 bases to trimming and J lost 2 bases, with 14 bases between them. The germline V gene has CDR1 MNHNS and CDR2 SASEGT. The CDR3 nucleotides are TGTGCCAGCAGTGAGGGGCACAACGTCGCCTACAATGAGCAGTTCTTC. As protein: CASSEGHNVAYNEQFF.

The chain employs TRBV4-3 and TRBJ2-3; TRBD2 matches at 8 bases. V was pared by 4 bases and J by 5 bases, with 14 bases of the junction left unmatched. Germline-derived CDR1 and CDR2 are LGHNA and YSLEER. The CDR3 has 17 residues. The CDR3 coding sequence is TGCGCCAGCAGCCCCCACCCCACGGGAGGGCCGAGAGATACGCAGTATTTT. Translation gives CASSPHPTGGPRDTQYF.

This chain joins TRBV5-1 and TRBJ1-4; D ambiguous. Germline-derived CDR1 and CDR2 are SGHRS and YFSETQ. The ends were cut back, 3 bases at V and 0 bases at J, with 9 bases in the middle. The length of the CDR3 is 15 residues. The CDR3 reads CASSSEATTNEKLFF. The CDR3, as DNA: TGCGCCAGCAGCTCGGAGGCCACAACTAATGAAAAACTGTTTTTT.

CDR3: CASSPATGEDYGYTF. DNA for the CDR3: TGTGCCAGCAGCCCGGCGACAGGGGAGGACTATGGCTACACCTTC. This chain connects TRBV5-6 to TRBJ1-2; 8 nucleotides line up with TRBD1. The CDR3 sequence is 15 residues long. Trimming took 4 bases from V and 3 from J; bases not matched to a gene: 8. Germline V CDR1 and CDR2: SGHDT, YYEEEE. The whole variable domain, remainder taken from reference TRBV5-6 and TRBJ1-2, is DAGVTQSPTHLIKTRGQQVTLRCSPKSGHDTVSWYQQALGQGPQFIFQYYEEEERQRGNFPDRFSGHQFPNYSSELNVNALLLGDSALYLCASSPATGEDYGYTFGSGTRLTVV.

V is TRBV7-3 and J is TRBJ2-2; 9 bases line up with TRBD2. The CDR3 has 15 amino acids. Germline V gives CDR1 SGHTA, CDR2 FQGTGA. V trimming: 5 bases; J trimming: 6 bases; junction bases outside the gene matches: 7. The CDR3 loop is CASSPLAGVAGELFF. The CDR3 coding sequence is TGTGCCAGCAGCCCGTTAGCGGGAGTGGCCGGGGAGCTGTTTTTT. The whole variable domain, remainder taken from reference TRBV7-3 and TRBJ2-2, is GAGVSQTPSNKVTEKGKYVELRCDPISGHTALYWYRQSLGQGPEFLIYFQGTGAADDSGLPNDRFFAVRPEGSVSTLKIQRTERGDSAVYLCASSPLAGVAGELFFGEGSRLTVL.

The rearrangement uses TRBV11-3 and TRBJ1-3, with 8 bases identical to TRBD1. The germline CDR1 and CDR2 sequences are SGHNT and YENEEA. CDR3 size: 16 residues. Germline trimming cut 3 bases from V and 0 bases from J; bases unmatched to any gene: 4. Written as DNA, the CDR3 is TGTGCCAGCAGCTTGGGACAGGCAATCTCTGGAAACACCATATATTTT. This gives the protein CASSLGQAISGNTIYF.

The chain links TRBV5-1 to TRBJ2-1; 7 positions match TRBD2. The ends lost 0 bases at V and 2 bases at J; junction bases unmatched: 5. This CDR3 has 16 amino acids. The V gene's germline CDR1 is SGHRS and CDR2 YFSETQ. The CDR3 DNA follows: TGCGCCAGCAGCTTGGGGGGGAGGGCCCCCTACAATGAGCAGTTCTTC. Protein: CASSLGGRAPYNEQFF.

As DNA, the CDR3 is TGTGCCAGCAGTTTTTTGCGGGAGGGTGAGACCCAGTACTTC. This translates into CASSFLREGETQYF. The chain couples TRBV27 to TRBJ2-5; 9 nucleotides agree with TRBD2. The trim removed 3 bases at V and 5 bases at J, leaving 4 bases unmatched. This CDR3 comprises 14 residues. CDR1 is MNHEY, CDR2 SMNVEV, per germline (reference sequence).

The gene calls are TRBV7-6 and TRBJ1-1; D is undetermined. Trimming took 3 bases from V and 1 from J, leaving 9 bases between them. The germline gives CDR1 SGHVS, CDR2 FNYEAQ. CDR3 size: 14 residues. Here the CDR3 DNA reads TGTGCCAGCAGCTTGGAGGCCTCGAACACTGAAGCTTTCTTT. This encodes CASSLEASNTEAFF.

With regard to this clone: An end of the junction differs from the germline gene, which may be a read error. CDR3 in amino acids: CASRIGTGVNTEAFF. Written as DNA, the CDR3 is TGTGCCAGTAGAATAGGGACAGGGGTGAACACTGAAGCTTTCTTT. The chain uses TRBV19 and TRBJ1-1; 10 bases fit TRBD1. The CDR3 runs 15 residues. In germline, CDR1 is LNHDA, CDR2 SQIVND (reference sequence).

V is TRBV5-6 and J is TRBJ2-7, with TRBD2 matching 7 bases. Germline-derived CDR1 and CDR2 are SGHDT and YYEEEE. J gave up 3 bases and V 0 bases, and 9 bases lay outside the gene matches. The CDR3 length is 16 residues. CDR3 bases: TGTGCCAGCAGCTTGGGGGGGGGAGAAGCCGTCTACGAGCAGTACTTC. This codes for CASSLGGGEAVYEQYF.